The present T cell receptor (beta chain) was sequenced within a study of blood T cell repertoires in COVID-19. Of note for this clone: One end of the junction is discordant with germline, which a read error may explain.

Only in-frame clones appear in the TCRdb table, and some are missing; sequencing was by immunoSEQ multiplex PCR. The sample lists about 200,000 clones; about nine tenths were seen once. The CDR3 extends over 18 amino acids. Per the germline V gene, CDR1 is MNHEY and CDR2 is SMNVEV (reference sequence). The chain has TRBV27 and TRBJ2-3; TRBD1 matches at 9 bases. This clonotype was sampled from a man aged 45-65 years with acute or convalescent COVID-19. Sequencing was done on a sample of peripheral blood. In DNA form, the CDR3 reads TGTGCCAGCAGCCAAACTCCGCCTCGGACAGGGGTGACAGGTACGCAGTATTTT. Its protein is CASSQTPPRTGVTGTQYF.